The 15 T cell receptor beta chains in this list originate from one sample, sequenced in a study of human T cells and chemical hapten exposure. The time point: pre-sensitization, week 0. Specified treatment: therapeutic diphenylcyclopropenone sensitization with weekly scalp DPC. Using its own MiXCR run on the RACE reads, TCRdb lists one record per CDR3 protein. The data contain roughly 100,000 distinct CDR3 sequences, less than 14% of them singletons. This sample comprised whole blood, obtained in connection with sensitization to the hapten diphenylcyclopropenone (DPC). Receptor source: a woman aged 55 to 70 with alopecia areata. Some clones in this sample may be carry-over from other donors' samples.

This clonotype occurred a few times. DNA for the CDR3: TGTGCCAGCAGCGCGGGACAGTCCTTCCCTTATGGCTACACCTTC. Amino acid sequence: CASSAGQSFPYGYTF. The chain recombines TRBV13 with TRBJ1-2, with 7 bases matching TRBD1. This CDR3 has 15 amino acids. After removal of 5 bases from V and 5 bases from J, the junction contained 11 bases not matched to a gene. Germline V gene lookup returns CDR1 PRHDT and CDR2 FYEKMQ (reference sequence).

This clonotype was found many times. The CDR3 reads CASSLDPGPETQYF. The CDR3 nucleotides are TGTGCCAGCAGTTTAGATCCAGGGCCAGAGACCCAGTACTTC. The chain recombines TRBV12-3 or TRBV12-4 with TRBJ2-5; D is possibly TRBD1 (5 bases). This CDR3 region has 14 residues. The V gene lost 1 base and the J gene lost 4 bases, with 10 bases spanning the gap.

This clonotype was picked up a small number of times. Written as DNA, the CDR3 is TGTGCCAGCAGATCCTCGGCAGATACGCAGTATTTT. Its translation is CASRSSADTQYF. V is TRBV25-1 and J is TRBJ2-3; no firm D call. The CDR3 sequence is 12 residues long. CDR1 is MGHDK, CDR2 SYGVNS, per germline. Trimming cost V 6 bases and J 4 bases, with 8 bases left between them.

This chain links TRBV5-6 with TRBJ2-3; D is possibly TRBD1 (7 bases). Germline CDR1 is SGHDT and CDR2 is YYEEEE. CDR3 length: 16 amino acids. V was clipped by 3 bases and J by 3 bases, with 17 bases between them. DNA of the CDR3: TGTGCCAGCAGCTATCTTCGGGGGACAGCGACAGATACGCAGTATTTT. It yields the protein CASSYLRGTATDTQYF. Based on the CDR3 plus reference TRBV5-6 and TRBJ2-3, the full variable domain is DAGVTQSPTHLIKTRGQQVTLRCSPKSGHDTVSWYQQALGQGPQFIFQYYEEEERQRGNFPDRFSGHQFPNYSSELNVNALLLGDSALYLCASSYLRGTATDTQYFGPGTRLTVL.

A few counts support this clonotype. The chain couples TRBV4-1 to TRBJ2-7, with 10 bases aligning to TRBD1. J gave up 4 bases and V 0 bases, and 18 bases lay outside the gene matches. CDR3 length equals 20 residues. Germline CDR1 MGHRA, CDR2 YSYEKL. The chain's CDR3 is CASSQDYRGLSGTGDYEQYF. Here the CDR3 DNA reads TGCGCCAGCAGCCAAGATTATAGGGGTTTGTCCGGGACAGGGGATTACGAGCAGTACTTC.

This clonotype was seen ten or more times. The chain couples TRBV5-1 to TRBJ1-2; D is ambiguous. The CDR3 is made up of 14 amino acids. The V and J ends lost 0 bases and 3 bases respectively, with 9 bases between them. Germline assignment: CDR1 SGHRS and CDR2 YFSETQ. This CDR3 is CASSLGTEYYGYTF. The CDR3 DNA sequence: TGCGCCAGCAGCTTGGGAACAGAGTACTATGGCTACACCTTC.

This chain connects TRBV5-1 to TRBJ2-3; 8 bases are shared with TRBD2. V lost 0 bases to trimming and J lost 3 bases; unmatched junction nucleotides: 3. The CDR3 consists of 15 residues. Germline V lookup: CDR1 SGHRS, CDR2 YFSETQ. This chain's CDR3 is CASSLAGGLTDTQYF. The CDR3 nucleotides read TGCGCCAGCAGCTTGGCGGGGGGGCTAACAGATACGCAGTATTTT.

This clonotype was observed a handful of times. This rearrangement joins TRBV12-5 to TRBJ2-4; TRBD2 matches at 8 bases. CDR1 is LGHNT and CDR2 is FRNRAP in the germline V gene. Trimming removed 6 bases from V and 7 bases from J; junction bases left unmatched: 11. CDR3 size: 15 residues. Here the CDR3 reads CASGRDGGAWNIQYF. In DNA, the CDR3 is TGTGCTAGTGGCCGCGACGGGGGGGCTTGGAACATTCAGTACTTC.

This clonotype was detected a few times. The genes are TRBV29-1 and TRBJ2-5, with a possible D match to TRBD2 (6 bases). The CDR3 contains 8 residues. Germline CDR1 is SQVTM and CDR2 is ANQGSEA. V lost 5 bases and J lost 13, with 8 bases in between. The CDR3 spells CSVFGGYF. CDR3 nucleotides: TGCAGCGTTTTCGGGGGGTACTTC.

This chain connects TRBV5-1 to TRBJ2-3; no firm D call. This CDR3 contains 16 residues. V was pared by 0 bases and J by 0 bases, with 11 bases between. The germline gives CDR1 SGHRS, CDR2 YFSETQ. In DNA, the CDR3 is TGCGCCAGCAGCTTGGCCAGAGGTGCTAGCACAGATACGCAGTATTTT. Protein sequence: CASSLARGASTDTQYF. The variable domain in full, completed from reference TRBV5-1 and TRBJ2-3, reads KAGVTQTPRYLIKTRGQQVTLSCSPISGHRSVSWYQQTPGQGLQFLFEYFSETQRNKGNFPGRFSGRQFSNSRSEMNVSTLELGDSALYLCASSLARGASTDTQYFGPGTRLTVL.

This chain connects TRBV30 to TRBJ2-5; D ambiguous. The V and J ends lost 7 bases and 5 bases respectively, with 11 bases between them. The germline V gene has CDR1 GTSNPN and CDR2 SVGIG (reference sequence). The CDR3 spans 11 residues. CDR3 DNA: TGTGCCTCGGCCCTCGGTGAGACCCAGTACTTC. As protein: CASALGETQYF. The full variable domain, completed using reference TRBV30 and TRBJ2-5, is SQTIHQWPATLVQPVGSPLSLECTVEGTSNPNLYWYRQAAGRGLQLLFYSVGIGQISSEVPQNLSASRPQDRQFILSSKKLLLSDSGFYLCASALGETQYFGPGTRLLVL.

Worth noting for this clonotype: One end of the junction does not line up with germline, which may come from a read error. V and J are TRBV20-1 and TRBJ1-6; D remains ambiguous. Germline V gene sequence: CDR1 DFQATT, CDR2 SNEGSKA (reference sequence). This CDR3 has 14 amino acids. CDR3 sequence (DNA): TGCAGTGCCAGAGACCAGACCAGAGGTTCACCCCTCCACTTT. As protein: CSARDQTRGSPLHF.

This chain joins TRBV13 and TRBJ2-1; 9 bases are a match to TRBD2. The CDR3 loop spans 14 amino acids. V shed 2 bases and J 7 bases; nucleotides not matched to a gene: 3. CDR1 is PRHDT, CDR2 FYEKMQ, per germline (reference sequence). The CDR3: CASSLLAGLNEQFF. DNA for the CDR3: TGTGCCAGCAGCTTACTAGCGGGGTTAAATGAGCAGTTCTTC.

The CDR3 sequence is CASSPMDSTDTQYF. In DNA, the CDR3 is TGTGCCAGCTCACCGATGGACAGCACAGATACGCAGTATTTT. The chain recombines TRBV18 with TRBJ2-3; no firm D call. CDR1 is KGHSH, CDR2 LQKENI, per germline. This CDR3 region has 14 residues. V was pared by 3 bases and J by 0 bases, with 7 bases between.

This clonotype showed up just a few times. The rearrangement links TRBV6-5 to TRBJ2-7; 10 bases map to TRBD1. With V trimmed by 7 bases and J by 3 bases, 15 bases remained unmatched. The CDR3 loop spans 17 amino acids. Per germline, CDR1 MNHEY and CDR2 SVGAGI. CDR3 amino acids: CASTFKSGTGDDYEQYF. CDR3 bases: TGTGCCAGCACTTTTAAATCTGGGACAGGGGACGACTACGAGCAGTACTTC.